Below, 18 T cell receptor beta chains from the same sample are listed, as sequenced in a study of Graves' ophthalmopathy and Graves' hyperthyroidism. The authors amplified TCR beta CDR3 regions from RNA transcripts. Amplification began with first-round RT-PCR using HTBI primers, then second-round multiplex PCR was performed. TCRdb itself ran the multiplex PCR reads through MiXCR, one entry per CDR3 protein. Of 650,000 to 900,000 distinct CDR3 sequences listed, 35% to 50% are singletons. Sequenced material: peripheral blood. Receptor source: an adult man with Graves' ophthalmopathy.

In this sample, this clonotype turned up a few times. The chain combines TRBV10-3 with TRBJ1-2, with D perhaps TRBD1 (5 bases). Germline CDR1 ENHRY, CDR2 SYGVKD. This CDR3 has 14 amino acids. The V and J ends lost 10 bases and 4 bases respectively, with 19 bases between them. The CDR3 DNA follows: TGTGCCAGCTCATCCGTCGGGGACGGCTATGGCTACACCTTC. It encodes CASSSVGDGYGYTF.

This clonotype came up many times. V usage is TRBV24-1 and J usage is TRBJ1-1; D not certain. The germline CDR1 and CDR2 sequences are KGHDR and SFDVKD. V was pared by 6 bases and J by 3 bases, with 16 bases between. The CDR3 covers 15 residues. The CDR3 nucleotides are TGTGCCACCAGTTCATCCGGGTTCGCGGACACTGAAGCTTTCTTT. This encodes CATSSSGFADTEAFF.

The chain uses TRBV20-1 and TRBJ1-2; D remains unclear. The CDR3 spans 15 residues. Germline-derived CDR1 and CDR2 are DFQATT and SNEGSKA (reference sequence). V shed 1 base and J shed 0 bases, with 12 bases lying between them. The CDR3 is CSARVGPRANYGYTF. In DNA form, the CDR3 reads TGCAGTGCTAGAGTGGGTCCGCGAGCTAACTATGGCTACACCTTC.

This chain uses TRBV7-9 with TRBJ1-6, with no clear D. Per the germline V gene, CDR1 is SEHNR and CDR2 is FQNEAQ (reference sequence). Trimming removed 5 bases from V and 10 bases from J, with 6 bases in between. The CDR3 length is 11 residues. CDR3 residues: CASSAASPLHF. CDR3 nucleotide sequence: TGTGCCAGCAGCGCAGCATCACCCCTCCACTTT.

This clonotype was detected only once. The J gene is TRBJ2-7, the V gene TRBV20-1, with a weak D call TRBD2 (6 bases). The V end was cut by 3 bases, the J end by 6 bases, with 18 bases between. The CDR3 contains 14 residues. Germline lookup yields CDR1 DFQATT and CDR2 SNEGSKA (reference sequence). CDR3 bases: TGCAGTGCTAGTTTAGGAGGGAGTTGGAGCGAGCAGTACTTC. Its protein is CSASLGGSWSEQYF.

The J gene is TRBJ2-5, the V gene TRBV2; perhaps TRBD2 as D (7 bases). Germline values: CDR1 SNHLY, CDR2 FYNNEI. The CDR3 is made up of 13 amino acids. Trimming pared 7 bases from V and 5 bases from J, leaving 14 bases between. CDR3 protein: CASTGGLRETQYF. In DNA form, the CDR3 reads TGTGCCAGCACGGGGGGCCTACGGGAGACCCAGTACTTC.

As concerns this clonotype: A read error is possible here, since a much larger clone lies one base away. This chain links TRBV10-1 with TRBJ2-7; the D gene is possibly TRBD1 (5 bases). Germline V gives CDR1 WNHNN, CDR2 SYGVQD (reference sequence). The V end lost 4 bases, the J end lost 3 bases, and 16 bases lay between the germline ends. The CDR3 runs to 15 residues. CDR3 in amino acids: CASSGSSGPLYEQYF. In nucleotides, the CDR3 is TGCGCCAGCAGTGGGTCGTCAGGGCCCCTCTACGAGCAGTACTTC.

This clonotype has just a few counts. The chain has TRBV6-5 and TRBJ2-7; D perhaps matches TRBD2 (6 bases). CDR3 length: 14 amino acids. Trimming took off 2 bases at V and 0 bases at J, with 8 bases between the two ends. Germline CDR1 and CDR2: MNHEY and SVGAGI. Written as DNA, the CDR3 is TGTGCCAGCAGTTACCTAGCGCGCTCCTACGAGCAGTACTTC. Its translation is CASSYLARSYEQYF.

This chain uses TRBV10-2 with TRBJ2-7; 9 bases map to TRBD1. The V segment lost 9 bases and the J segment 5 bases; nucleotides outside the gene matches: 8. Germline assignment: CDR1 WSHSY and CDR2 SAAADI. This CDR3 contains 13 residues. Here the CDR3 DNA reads TGCGCCAGTGGGAAACAGGGGGCGCACGAGCAGTACTTC. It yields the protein CASGKQGAHEQYF.

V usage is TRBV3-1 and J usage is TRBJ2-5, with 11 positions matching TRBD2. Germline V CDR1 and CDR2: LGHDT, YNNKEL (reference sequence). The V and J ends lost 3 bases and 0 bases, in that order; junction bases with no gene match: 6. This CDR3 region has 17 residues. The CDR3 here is CASSQGRTSGYQETQYF. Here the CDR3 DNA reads TGTGCCAGCAGCCAGGGTCGGACTAGCGGGTACCAAGAGACCCAGTACTTC.

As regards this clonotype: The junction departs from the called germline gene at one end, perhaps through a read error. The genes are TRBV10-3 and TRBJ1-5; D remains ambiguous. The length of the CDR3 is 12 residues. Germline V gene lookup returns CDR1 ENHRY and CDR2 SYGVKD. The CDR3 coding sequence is TGTGCCAGCAGTGGAAAGTCAACGTCCCAGCATTTT. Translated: CASSGKSTSQHF.

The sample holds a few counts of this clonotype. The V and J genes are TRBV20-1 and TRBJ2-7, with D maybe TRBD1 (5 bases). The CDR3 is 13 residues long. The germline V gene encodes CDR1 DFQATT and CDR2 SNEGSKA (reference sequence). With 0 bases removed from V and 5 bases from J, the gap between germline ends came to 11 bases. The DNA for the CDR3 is TGCAGTGCTAGAGACGACAGTTCGGACGAGCAGTACTTC. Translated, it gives CSARDDSSDEQYF.

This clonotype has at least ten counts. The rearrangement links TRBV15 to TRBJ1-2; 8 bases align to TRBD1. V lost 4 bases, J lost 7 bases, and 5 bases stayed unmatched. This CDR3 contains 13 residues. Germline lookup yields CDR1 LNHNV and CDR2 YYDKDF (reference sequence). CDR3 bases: TGTGCCACCAGCACCGACAGGGGTGCTGGCTACACCTTC. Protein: CATSTDRGAGYTF. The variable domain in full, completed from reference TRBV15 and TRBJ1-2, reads DAMVIQNPRYQVTQFGKPVTLSCSQTLNHNVMYWYQQKSSQAPKLLFHYYDKDFNNEADTPDNFQSRRPNTSFCFLDIRSPGLGDTAMYLCATSTDRGAGYTFGSGTRLTVV.

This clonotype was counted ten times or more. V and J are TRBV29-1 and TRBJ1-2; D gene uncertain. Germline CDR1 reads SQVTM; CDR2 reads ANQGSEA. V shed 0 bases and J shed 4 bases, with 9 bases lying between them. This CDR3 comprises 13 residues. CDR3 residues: CSVEDQRAYGYTF. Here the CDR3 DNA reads TGCAGCGTTGAAGATCAAAGGGCCTATGGCTACACCTTC.

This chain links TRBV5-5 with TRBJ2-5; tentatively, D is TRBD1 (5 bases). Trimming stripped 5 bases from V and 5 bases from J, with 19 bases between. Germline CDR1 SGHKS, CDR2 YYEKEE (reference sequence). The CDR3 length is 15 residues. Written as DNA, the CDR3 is TGTGCCAGCAGTCCAAGGGGCGAACCCCGGGAGACCCAGTACTTC. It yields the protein CASSPRGEPRETQYF.

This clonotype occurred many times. Written as DNA, the CDR3 is TGTGCCACTCAATGGGGCAATCAGCCCCAGCATTTT. Protein product: CATQWGNQPQHF. V usage is TRBV15 and J usage is TRBJ1-5, with D unclear. CDR1 and CDR2 from the germline V gene are LNHNV and YYDKDF (reference sequence). The CDR3 runs 12 residues. V was shortened by 9 bases and J by 2 bases, with 8 bases between the two germline ends.

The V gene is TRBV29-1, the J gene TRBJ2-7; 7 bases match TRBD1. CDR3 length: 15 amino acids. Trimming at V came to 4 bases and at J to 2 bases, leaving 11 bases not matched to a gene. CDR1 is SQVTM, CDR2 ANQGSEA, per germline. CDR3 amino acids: CSVVRGLVQTYEQYF. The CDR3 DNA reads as TGCAGCGTTGTGAGGGGGCTGGTTCAAACCTACGAGCAGTACTTC.

CDR3 sequence: CASSSSGTVEDGQYF. DNA for the CDR3: TGCGCCAGCAGCTCCTCAGGGACAGTGGAGGACGGGCAGTACTTC. The rearrangement uses TRBV5-1 and TRBJ2-7, with 7 bases fitting TRBD1. The CDR3 is 15 residues long. The ends lost 3 bases at V and 9 bases at J; junction bases unmatched: 15. The germline V gene has CDR1 SGHRS and CDR2 YFSETQ.